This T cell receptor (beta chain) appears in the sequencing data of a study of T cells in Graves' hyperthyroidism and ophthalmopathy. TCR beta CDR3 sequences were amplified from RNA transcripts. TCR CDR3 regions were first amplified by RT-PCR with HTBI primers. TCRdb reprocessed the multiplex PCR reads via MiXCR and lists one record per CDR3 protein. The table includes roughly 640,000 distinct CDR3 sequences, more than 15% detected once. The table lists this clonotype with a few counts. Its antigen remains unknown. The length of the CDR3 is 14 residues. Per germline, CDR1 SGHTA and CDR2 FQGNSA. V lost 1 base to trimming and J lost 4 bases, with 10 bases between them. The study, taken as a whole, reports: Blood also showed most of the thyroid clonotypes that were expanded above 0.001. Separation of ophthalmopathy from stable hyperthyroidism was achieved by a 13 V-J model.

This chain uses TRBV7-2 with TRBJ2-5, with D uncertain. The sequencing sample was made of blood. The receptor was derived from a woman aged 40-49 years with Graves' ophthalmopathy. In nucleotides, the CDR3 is TGTGCCAGCAGCTTAGTTAGGGTCACAGAGACCCAGTACTTC. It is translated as CASSLVRVTETQYF.